This TCR beta chain was sequenced for a study of lymphopenia after photon versus proton radiotherapy. Study outcomes and limitations: Post-nadir diversity loss with photons came from oligoclonal expansion, particularly CD8+ Temra cells. Photon-treated patients lost naive T cells and TCR diversity; proton-treated stayed stable. Post-nadir TCR diversity decline inversely tracked overall survival among those who died.

CDR3 length: 15 amino acids. The ends were cut back, 4 bases at V and 1 base at J, with 12 bases in the middle. Germline CDR1 reads SGDLS; CDR2 reads YYNGEE. The protocol was immunoSEQ multiplex PCR, while the TCRdb copy is restricted to in-frame clones and leaves out a portion. The data show about 35,000 clones, around nine tenths seen once. Note on this clone: Its target is unknown.

The J gene is TRBJ2-1, the V gene TRBV9, with D possibly being TRBD2 (5 bases). The clonotype was recovered from a man aged 60 to 69 with cholangiocarcinoma. The input for sequencing was peripheral blood, taken from a patient treated with photon-based radiotherapy. CDR3 DNA: TGTGCCAGCAGCCCAGAGGACTCATCCTACAATGAGCAGTTCTTC. Residues: CASSPEDSSYNEQFF.